This TCR beta chain was sequenced during a study of blood T cell repertoires in COVID-19. Study as a whole: Spain, Italy and the United States supplied samples that represented acute and convalescent COVID-19. The analysed material was cDNA or gDNA that came from T cells, B-cell-depleted T cells, or PBMCs.

Only one count was recorded for this clone. Methods used by the authors: Scientists estimated how many nucleated cells there were by amplifying reference gene primers. The table came from immunoSEQ multiplex PCR; TCRdb's copy has only in-frame clones and leaves some out. V, J and clone size derive from that table, while D and trimming were established from the DNA sequence. The top ten hold 1.8% of the sample, which has roughly 320,000 clones, roughly 89% seen once. CDR1 and CDR2 from the germline V gene are LNHDA and SQIVND (reference sequence). V lost 7 bases and J lost 6; bases outside the gene matches: 7. CDR3 length equals 14 residues. During active infection, Seattle patients enrolled and were then monitored through disease.

Sequencing was done on a sample of peripheral blood. This rearrangement joins TRBV19 to TRBJ2-2, with 8 bases that match TRBD2. The TCR sequence derives from a woman under 40 with COVID-19, enrolled during active disease. The CDR3, as DNA: TGTGCCAGTACCCTTACGGGGGGGGCCGGGGAGCTGTTTTTT. It is translated as CASTLTGGAGELFF.